This T cell receptor beta chain appears in the sequencing data of a study of T cells in Graves' hyperthyroidism and ophthalmopathy. This clonotype was observed a few times. It was RNA transcripts that yielded the amplified TCR beta CDR3 regions. A first-round RT-PCR of the TCR CDR3 used the HTBI primer set. TCRdb itself ran the multiplex PCR reads through MiXCR, one entry per CDR3 protein. The sample carries approximately 430,000 distinct CDR3 sequences, over 12% recorded once. Germline assignment: CDR1 SEHNR and CDR2 FQNEAQ (reference sequence). V was clipped by 5 bases and J by 1 base, with 15 bases between them. CDR3 length: 15 amino acids.

The chain joins TRBV7-9 to TRBJ2-7, with D uncertain. The receptor was derived from a man in his late teens or twenties with Graves' ophthalmopathy. Sample: blood. Written as DNA, the CDR3 is TGTGCCAGCAGCACCAGTGGGCACGAATCCTACGAGCAGTACTTC. Translation: CASSTSGHESYEQYF.